This T cell receptor beta chain was retrieved from a study of blood T cell repertoires in COVID-19. CDR3 length equals 15 residues. Germline CDR1 SGHAT, CDR2 FQNNGV. The junction had 6 bases not matched to a gene; V was cut back by 5 bases and J by 5 bases. This clone was recorded a few times. Per the original data handling: Reference gene primer amplification in the assay estimated nucleated cell counts. Generated by immunoSEQ multiplex PCR, the TCRdb table keeps only in-frame clones and is missing some. V and J calls and clone size are those listed in that table; D and trimming were worked out from the DNA. The repertoire holds 140,000 or so clones, with approximately 84% as singletons. All enrollees were roughly 18 to 100 years old and from roughly 22 US areas. A PCR-confirmed or clinician-diagnosed COVID-19 case had contacted exposed participants within 2 weeks of entry.

The chain recombines TRBV11-2 with TRBJ2-1; 10 nucleotides agree with TRBD1. This receptor was identified in a woman younger than 30 who had been exposed to COVID-19. Sequenced: PBMCs or T cells enriched from blood (not recorded which). The CDR3: CASSPGTGADNEQFF. The DNA of the CDR3 is TGTGCCAGCAGCCCCGGGACAGGGGCGGACAATGAGCAGTTCTTC.